This TCR beta chain was sequenced in a study of CD8 T cells in ankylosing spondylitis. Study-wide results and caveats: A subset of motif variants has previously been described in the synovial fluid and blood of reactive arthritis. A motif of eight highly homologous TCR beta variants was seen as apparently characteristic of ankylosing spondylitis blood. Relatively rare in peripheral blood, disease-linked clones were also CD8+. According to the report, clones linked to the disease were significantly enriched in matched synovial fluid samples taken from ankylosing spondylitis patients.

J was trimmed by 2 bases and V by 0 bases; bases with no gene match: 5. The CDR3 is made up of 16 amino acids. Germline V gene lookup returns CDR1 SEHNR and CDR2 FQNEAQ (reference sequence). Making the TCR beta libraries involved quantitative 5'-RACE with molecular barcodes. MiXCR, run by TCRdb on the 5' RACE reads, gives a single entry per CDR3 protein. The sample includes more than 100,000 distinct CDR3 sequences, about a sixth of them seen just once. A word on this clonotype: Its antigen is currently unknown.

What was sequenced was blood, either unsorted or a sorted T cell fraction (not recorded which). This chain uses TRBV7-9 with TRBJ2-3; 7 bases match TRBD2. This receptor was obtained from a male donor with ankylosing spondylitis. CDR3 amino acids: CASSLARDYVTDTQYF. CDR3 coding DNA: TGTGCCAGCAGCTTAGCGCGGGACTATGTCACAGATACGCAGTATTTT.